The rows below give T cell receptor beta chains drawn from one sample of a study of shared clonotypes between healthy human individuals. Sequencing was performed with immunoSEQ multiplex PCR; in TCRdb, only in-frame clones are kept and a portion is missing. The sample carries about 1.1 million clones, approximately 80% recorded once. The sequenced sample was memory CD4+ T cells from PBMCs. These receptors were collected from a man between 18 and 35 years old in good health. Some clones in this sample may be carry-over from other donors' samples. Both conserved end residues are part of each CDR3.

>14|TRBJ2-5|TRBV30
CAWSVLGGRETQYF
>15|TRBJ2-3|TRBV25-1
CASSGAGGGTDTQYF
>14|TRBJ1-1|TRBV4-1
CASSQPKGFTEAFF
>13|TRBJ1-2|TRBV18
CASSPSEDYGYTF
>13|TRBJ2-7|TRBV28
CASSSPSSGEQYF
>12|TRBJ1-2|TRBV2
CASTQRPRGYTF
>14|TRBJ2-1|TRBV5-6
CASSLVSRADEQFF
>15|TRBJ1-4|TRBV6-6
CASSQGFATNEKLFF
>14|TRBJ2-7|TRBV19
CASSILGSAYEQYF
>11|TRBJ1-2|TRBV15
CATSRDYGYTF
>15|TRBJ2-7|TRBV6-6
CASRGSGGPDYEQYF
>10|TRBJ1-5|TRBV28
CASNVQPQHF
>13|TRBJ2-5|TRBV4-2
CASSLNLQETQYF
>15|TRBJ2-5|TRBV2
CASSDAGQGRETQYF
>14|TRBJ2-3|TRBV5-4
CASSLRSHQDTQYF
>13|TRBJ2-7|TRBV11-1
CASSLAGLYEQYF
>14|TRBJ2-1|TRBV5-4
CASSQAETGNEQFF
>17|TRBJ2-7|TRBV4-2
CASSRTQPGGAPYEQYF
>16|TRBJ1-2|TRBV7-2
CASSLGRTFTPYGYTF
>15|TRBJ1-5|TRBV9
CASSVGKQINQPQHF
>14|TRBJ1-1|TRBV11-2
CASSFTSGLTEAFF
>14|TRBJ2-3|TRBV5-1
CASSLTRITDTQYF
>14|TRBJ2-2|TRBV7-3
CASSLARNTGELFF
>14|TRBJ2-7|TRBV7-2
CASSETGTTYEQYF
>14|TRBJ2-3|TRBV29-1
CSVHPGLAADTQYF
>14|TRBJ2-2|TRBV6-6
CASSYLGQTGELFF
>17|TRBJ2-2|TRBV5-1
CASSFLRAGLNTGELFF
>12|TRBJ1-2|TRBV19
CASSSRDYGYTF
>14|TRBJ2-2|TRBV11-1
CASSRSENTGELFF
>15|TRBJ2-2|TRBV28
CATSRGTGGPGELFF
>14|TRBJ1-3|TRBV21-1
CASSTPGEVNTIYF
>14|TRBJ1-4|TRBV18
CASSGGAPNEKLFF
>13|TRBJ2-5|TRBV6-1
CASSLDRGQTQYF
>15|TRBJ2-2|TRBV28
CATQGAGRRTGELFF
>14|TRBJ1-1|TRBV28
CASSLQSMNTEAFF
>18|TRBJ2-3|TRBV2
CASSSPPPEGRTTDTQYF
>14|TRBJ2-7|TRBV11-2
CASSFTDNVYEQYF
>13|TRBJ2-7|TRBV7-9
CASSFGATYEQYF
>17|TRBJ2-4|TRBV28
CASSPLGGGEAKNIQYF
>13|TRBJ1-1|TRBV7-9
CASSPPMNTEAFF
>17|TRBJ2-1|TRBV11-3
CASSSGSGAYWGNEQFF
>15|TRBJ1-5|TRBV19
CASSGESVSNQPQHF
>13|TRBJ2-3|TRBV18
CASSPGDTDTQYF
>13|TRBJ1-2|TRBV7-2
CASSFRDNHGYTF
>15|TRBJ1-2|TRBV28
CASSLPLTGFYGYTF
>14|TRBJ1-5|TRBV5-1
CASSLQGGNQPQHF
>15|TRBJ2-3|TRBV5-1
CASSLATGRTDTQYF
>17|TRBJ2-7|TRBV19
CASSIGRTGVLWHEQYF
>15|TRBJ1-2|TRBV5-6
CASRSPGQGSYGYTF
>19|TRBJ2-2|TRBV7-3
CASSAKLASRPGGTGELFF
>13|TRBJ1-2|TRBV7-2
CASSPDRVYGYTF
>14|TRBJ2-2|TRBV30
CAWRRGTNTGELFF
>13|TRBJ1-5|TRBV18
CASSPLANGAQHF
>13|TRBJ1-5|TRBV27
CASRGTAGRPQHF
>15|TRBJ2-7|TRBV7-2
CASSLDGRGPYEQYF